A single sample is the source of the 17 T cell receptor beta chains below, sequenced in a study of T cells in Graves' hyperthyroidism and ophthalmopathy. Amplified regions were TCR beta CDR3 sequences from RNA transcripts. The TCR CDR3 was amplified in a first-round RT-PCR using the HTBI primer set. TCRdb fed the multiplex PCR reads into MiXCR, producing one record per CDR3 protein. The sample includes under 400,000 distinct CDR3 sequences, less than 15% of them seen just once. The sequencing sample was made of blood. These receptors all come from a woman aged 18-29 years with Graves' hyperthyroidism.

This clonotype has at least ten counts. CDR3 protein: CASSPPVAGVANEQFF. As DNA, the CDR3 is TGTGCCAGCAGCCCCCCAGTAGCGGGAGTTGCGAATGAGCAGTTCTTC. This chain uses TRBV7-9 with TRBJ2-1; 9 positions match TRBD2. The V gene end was trimmed by 5 bases and the J gene end by 7 bases; junction bases not matched to a gene: 12. The CDR3 is 16 residues long. Germline loops: CDR1 SEHNR, CDR2 FQNEAQ (reference sequence).

Comment on this clonotype: A much bigger clone sits one base away, suggesting this may be a read error. The chain employs TRBV20-1 and TRBJ1-1, with TRBD1 identical over 8 bases. The CDR3 is 13 amino acids. Germline CDR1 reads DFQATT; CDR2 reads SNEGSKA (reference sequence). The CDR3 sequence is CSAKQGVNAEAFF. Here the CDR3 DNA reads TGCAGTGCTAAACAGGGGGTGAACGCTGAAGCTTTCTTT.

This clonotype occurred many times. The chain uses TRBV12-3 or TRBV12-4 and TRBJ1-1; TRBD1 might be the D (5 bases). Deletions cut 4 bases from V and 5 bases from J, with 17 bases between. The CDR3 sequence is 15 residues long. In DNA, the CDR3 is TGTGCCAGCAGTTCGGTAGTAAGGGGCAGGACTGAAGCTTTCTTT. Its protein is CASSSVVRGRTEAFF.

This clonotype was counted at least ten times. The chain has TRBV7-9 and TRBJ2-3, with 8 bases fitting TRBD2. Germline V gives CDR1 SEHNR, CDR2 FQNEAQ (reference sequence). CDR3 length: 17 amino acids. The ends lost 2 bases at V and 9 bases at J; junction bases unmatched: 16. The CDR3 here is CASSLLVDAGGRRTQYF. The CDR3 nucleotides are TGTGCCAGCAGCTTACTCGTCGATGCGGGAGGTAGGAGGACGCAGTATTTT.

This clonotype came up many times. The J gene is TRBJ2-3, the V gene TRBV6-1; 15 positions match TRBD2. The trim removed 5 bases at V and 3 bases at J, leaving 9 bases unmatched. CDR3 size: 18 residues. Germline CDR1 is MNHNS and CDR2 is SASEGT. The CDR3 loop is CASSTGTSGRSDTDTQYF. CDR3 DNA sequence: TGTGCCAGCAGTACCGGGACTAGCGGGAGGAGTGATACAGATACGCAGTATTTT.

This clonotype was observed at least ten times. This chain joins TRBV5-1 and TRBJ1-6; no clear D gene. The germline CDR1 and CDR2 sequences are SGHRS and YFSETQ. V lost 2 bases to trimming and J lost 5 bases, with 8 bases between them. The CDR3 extends over 14 amino acids. The CDR3, as DNA: TGCGCCAGCAGCTTCGACGGTCATAATTCACCCCTCCACTTT. Protein: CASSFDGHNSPLHF.

The V gene is TRBV4-1, the J gene TRBJ1-4, with 7 bases lining up with TRBD1. Germline CDR1 is MGHRA and CDR2 is YSYEKL. The CDR3 is made up of 18 amino acids. The junction had 11 bases not matched to a gene; V was cut back by 4 bases and J by 0 bases. In DNA, the CDR3 is TGCGCCAGCAGCCTTGGACCTAGGGGGCGCGCAACTAATGAAAAACTGTTTTTT. Translation gives CASSLGPRGRATNEKLFF.

Ten or more counts support this clonotype. The chain recombines TRBV7-9 with TRBJ1-1; D gene ambiguous. Trimming pared 3 bases from V and 1 base from J, leaving 9 bases between. The CDR3 has 14 amino acids. Germline V gene lookup returns CDR1 SEHNR and CDR2 FQNEAQ (reference sequence). CDR3 protein: CASSLKAGNTEAFF. CDR3 sequence (DNA): TGTGCCAGCAGCTTGAAAGCCGGGAACACTGAAGCTTTCTTT.

This clonotype was observed many times. The chain links TRBV27 to TRBJ1-6, with TRBD1 as a possible D gene (6 bases). The CDR3 has 14 amino acids. Germline assignment: CDR1 MNHEY and CDR2 SMNVEV (reference sequence). The ends were cut back, 6 bases at V and 7 bases at J, with 13 bases in the middle. CDR3 amino acids: CASRMGHGNSPLHF. In DNA, the CDR3 is TGTGCCAGCAGGATGGGACATGGAAATTCACCCCTCCACTTT.

This clonotype was seen only a few times. V and J are TRBV28 and TRBJ2-4; the D gene could be TRBD1 or TRBD2 (5 bases each). CDR1 and CDR2 from the germline V gene are MDHEN and SYDVKM. The CDR3 has 18 residues. V shed 6 bases and J shed 0 bases, with 21 bases lying between them. The CDR3 loop is CASSPLGERLGAKNIQYF. CDR3 DNA: TGTGCCAGCAGCCCACTAGGGGAAAGATTGGGAGCCAAAAACATTCAGTACTTC. The full variable domain, in which reference TRBV28 and TRBJ2-4 provide the parts outside the CDR3, is DVKVTQSSRYLVKRTGEKVFLECVQDMDHENMFWYRQDPGLGLRLIYFSYDVKMKEKGDIPEGYSVSREKKERFSLILESASTNQTSMYLCASSPLGERLGAKNIQYFGAGTRLSVL.

This clonotype was observed a few times. The chain couples TRBV30 to TRBJ2-1, with D hard to call. V was clipped by 5 bases and J by 4 bases, with 18 bases between them. The CDR3 sequence is 15 residues long. Germline lookup yields CDR1 GTSNPN and CDR2 SVGIG (reference sequence). The CDR3 is CAWGFGEPRYNEQFF. Written as DNA, the CDR3 is TGTGCCTGGGGGTTTGGAGAGCCTCGGTACAATGAGCAGTTCTTC.

This clonotype occurred many times. The V gene is TRBV5-1, the J gene TRBJ1-1; 8 nucleotides align to TRBD1. The CDR3 consists of 12 residues. Per the germline V gene, CDR1 is SGHRS and CDR2 is YFSETQ. V was pared by 7 bases and J by 4 bases, with 3 bases of the junction left unmatched. The CDR3 DNA follows: TGCGCCAGCGGGACAGGCCTCACTGAAGCTTTCTTT. Amino acids: CASGTGLTEAFF.

This clonotype was observed many times. The rearrangement joins TRBV7-3 to TRBJ2-1, with D uncertain. The CDR3 is 12 residues long. The V and J ends lost 3 bases and 10 bases respectively, with 10 bases between them. Germline-derived CDR1 and CDR2 are SGHTA and FQGTGA. CDR3 DNA: TGTGCCAGCAGCTTCCCCGGCGGCGAGCAGTTCTTC. Protein sequence: CASSFPGGEQFF.

The chain has TRBV2 and TRBJ2-3; 8 bases map to TRBD1. The germline gives CDR1 SNHLY, CDR2 FYNNEI. Trimming at V came to 3 bases and at J to 2 bases, leaving 7 bases not matched to a gene. The CDR3 contains 16 residues. The CDR3 sequence: CASSDSGGINTDTQYF. CDR3 coding DNA: TGTGCCAGCAGTGATTCAGGGGGCATAAACACAGATACGCAGTATTTT. Full variable domain (rest looked up from reference TRBV2 and TRBJ2-3): EPEVTQTPSHQVTQMGQEVILRCVPISNHLYFYWYRQILGQKVEFLVSFYNNEISEKSEIFDDQFSVERPDGSNFTLKIRSTKLEDSAMYFCASSDSGGINTDTQYFGPGTRLTVL.

This clonotype was seen repeatedly, ten times or more. CDR3 sequence reads: CAIRGTGDSGTEAFF. In nucleotides, the CDR3 is TGTGCCATCAGGGGTACAGGGGATAGCGGCACTGAAGCTTTCTTT. The genes are TRBV10-3 and TRBJ1-1, with 7 bases aligning to TRBD1. The CDR3 is 15 residues long. Per the germline V gene, CDR1 is ENHRY and CDR2 is SYGVKD. Germline trimming cut 6 bases from V and 4 bases from J; bases unmatched to any gene: 11.

This clonotype was seen at least ten times. This rearrangement joins TRBV2 to TRBJ1-3; D not resolved. The CDR3 contains 13 residues. CDR1 is SNHLY, CDR2 FYNNEI, per germline. The germline V and J ends were trimmed by 4 bases and 0 bases, with 4 bases remaining between them. This CDR3 reads CASSGISGNTIYF. The CDR3 DNA follows: TGTGCCAGCAGTGGGATCTCTGGAAACACCATATATTTT.

This clonotype has ten or more counts. The rearrangement joins TRBV28 to TRBJ1-2, with D possibly being TRBD1 (6 bases). V gave up 5 bases and J gave up 5 bases, with 12 bases separating them. The length of the CDR3 is 13 residues. Germline CDR1 MDHEN, CDR2 SYDVKM. The CDR3 bases are TGTGCCAGCAGTCTGACAGGAATTTATGGCTACACCTTC. Translation gives CASSLTGIYGYTF.